One TCR beta chain is described in this entry. Antigen specificity is unknown. Germline CDR1 is SGHRS and CDR2 is YFSETQ. V was trimmed by 0 bases and J by 4 bases, leaving 19 bases between them. The CDR3 totals 17 residues. This entry is derived from a study of T cell responses to AZD1222 COVID-19 vaccine. Overall study context: Both about-4-week and about-12-week second-dose recipients were combined. Overall study findings and caveats: Clonal diversity may have been underestimated in mostly white British donors. Repertoire sampling occurred only after the peak T cell response.

This table comes from immunoSEQ multiplex PCR, and its TCRdb copy is limited to in-frame clones, with some not included. The table shows tens of thousands of clones, with about 88% occurring only once. The TCR was taken from an adult in good health. Sample: peripheral blood, taken on day 0 of AZD1222 vaccination. This sequence joins TRBV5-1 and TRBJ2-5, with a tentative D call TRBD1 (7 bases). The CDR3 loop reads CASSLERGIQGGETQYF. The CDR3 DNA reads TGCGCCAGCAGCTTGGAACGCGGGATCCAGGGGGGAGAGACCCAGTACTTC.